The rows below give T cell receptor beta chains drawn from one sample of a study of T-cell reconstitution after alpha-beta-depleted transplantation in children. TCRdb reanalysed the PCR reads using MiXCR and keeps one entry per CDR3 protein. This repertoire shows about 610,000 distinct CDR3 sequences, approximately 10% found once; its top ten account for roughly 3.9%. Sequencing used PBMCs from the stem cell graft donor, obtained from the stem cell graft. Source of these receptors: a human donor who donated a stem cell graft to a child with acute myeloid leukemia. CDR3s include the opening cysteine and the closing phenylalanine or tryptophan. Each record gives: D gene, J gene, V gene, clone size, CDR3 protein, CDR3 DNA. A D gene is named only where the DNA matches it firmly. Some rows mark clone size as missing; the rest say once, few, many or name a class of expanded clone.

>TRBD2|TRBJ2-5|TRBV12-3/TRBV12-4|-
CASSLIGLAGETQYF
TGTGCCAGCAGTTTAATTGGACTAGCGGGAGAGACCCAGTACTTC
>-|TRBJ2-7|TRBV18|few
CASSPNWAVAGYEQYF
TGTGCCAGCTCACCCAACTGGGCTGTGGCCGGGTACGAGCAGTACTTC
>-|TRBJ2-3|TRBV9|-
CASSVGAAYTDTQYF
TGTGCCAGCAGCGTAGGTGCAGCGTACACAGATACGCAGTATTTT
>-|TRBJ1-2|TRBV20-1|few
CSARTTLYGYTF
TGCAGTGCTAGAACGACGCTCTATGGCTACACCTTC
>TRBD2|TRBJ2-1|TRBV2|-
CASSAGGAGVIYNEQFF
TGTGCCAGCAGTGCCGGGGGTGCGGGAGTTATATACAATGAGCAGTTCTTC
>-|TRBJ1-2|TRBV4-2|many
CASSQDLVGNYGYTF
TGTGCCAGCAGCCAAGATCTCGTCGGTAACTATGGCTACACCTTC
>TRBD1|TRBJ2-1|TRBV6-5|many
CASSHRDRGGNEQFF
TGTGCCAGCAGTCACCGGGACAGGGGAGGGAATGAGCAGTTCTTC
>-|TRBJ2-4|TRBV28|many
CASRVGGEVGAQTDIQYF
TGTGCCAGCAGGGTCGGAGGGGAGGTCGGAGCTCAAACTGACATTCAGTACTTC
>-|TRBJ2-1|TRBV7-6|many
CASSSLEYNEQFF
TGTGCCAGCAGCTCGCTCGAGTACAATGAGCAGTTCTTC
>-|TRBJ2-1|TRBV29-1|-
CSVRTALGEQFF
TGCAGCGTGAGGACAGCCCTCGGTGAGCAGTTCTTC
>TRBD1|TRBJ2-3|TRBV28|few
CASSIGQGKEYF
TGTGCCAGCAGTATCGGACAGGGGAAGGAGTATTTT
>TRBD1|TRBJ2-3|TRBV7-6|-
CASSLRTGQDTQYF
TGTGCCAGCAGCTTAAGGACAGGGCAGGATACGCAGTATTTT
>TRBD2|TRBJ2-1|TRBV12-3/TRBV12-4|-
CASTLSGRASSYNEQFF
TGTGCCAGCACCTTAAGCGGGAGGGCCTCCTCCTACAATGAGCAGTTCTTC
>TRBD2|TRBJ2-3|TRBV29-1|-
CSVSTSGKGDTQYF
TGCAGCGTATCGACTAGCGGGAAGGGAGATACGCAGTATTTT
>-|TRBJ2-1|TRBV4-1|few
CASRAGTSRGEQFF
TGCGCCAGCAGGGCCGGGACCTCACGGGGTGAGCAGTTCTTC
>TRBD1|TRBJ2-1|TRBV9|many
CASSEGTGDNEQFF
TGTGCCAGCAGCGAAGGGACAGGGGACAATGAGCAGTTCTTC
>-|TRBJ2-1|TRBV11-3|-
CASSLVGKDNEQFF
TGTGCCAGCAGCTTAGTAGGAAAGGACAATGAGCAGTTCTTC
>TRBD2|TRBJ2-1|TRBV3-1|-
CASSQALTSGNNEQFF
TGTGCCAGCAGCCAAGCACTGACTAGCGGAAACAATGAGCAGTTCTTC
>-|TRBJ1-3|TRBV28|many
CASSQGRSGNTIYF
TGTGCCAGCAGCCAGGGCCGGTCTGGAAACACCATATATTTT
>TRBD2|TRBJ2-5|TRBV20-1|few
CSARGLAGGVWETQYF
TGCAGTGCTAGAGGACTAGCGGGAGGAGTTTGGGAGACCCAGTACTTC
>TRBD1|TRBJ2-1|TRBV7-3|-
CASSPFNRGGTNNEQFF
TGTGCCAGCAGCCCCTTTAATCGAGGGGGCACCAACAATGAGCAGTTCTTC
>TRBD1|TRBJ2-3|TRBV20-1|many
CSARDWGRQGATDTQYF
TGCAGTGCTAGAGATTGGGGGAGGCAGGGGGCGACAGATACGCAGTATTTT
>TRBD1|TRBJ2-7|TRBV10-3|-
CAIGTDFISYEQYF
TGTGCCATAGGGACAGACTTTATCTCCTACGAGCAGTACTTC
>TRBD2|TRBJ2-7|TRBV6-6|-
CAAGGRRSYEQYF
TGTGCTGCGGGGGGCAGACGCTCCTACGAGCAGTACTTC
>TRBD2|TRBJ2-5|TRBV11-1|-
CASSLGLAGRGVKEAQYF
TGTGCCAGCAGCTTAGGACTAGCGGGAAGAGGGGTGAAAGAGGCCCAGTACTTC
>-|TRBJ2-1|TRBV3-1|many
CASSQIPGQGEQFF
TGTGCCAGCAGCCAAATCCCGGGACAAGGCGAGCAGTTCTTC
>-|TRBJ1-1|TRBV12-3/TRBV12-4|many
CASSPQGFTEAFF
TGTGCCAGCAGCCCGCAGGGGTTCACTGAAGCTTTCTTT
>-|TRBJ2-7|TRBV9|many
CASSNQVVGAHEQYF
TGTGCCAGCAGCAACCAGGTCGTAGGTGCTCACGAGCAGTACTTC
>-|TRBJ2-1|TRBV30|-
CAWGHYNEQFF
TGTGCCTGGGGGCATTACAATGAGCAGTTCTTC
>TRBD2|TRBJ2-1|TRBV14|many
CASSQQSGTTSSYNEQFF
TGTGCCAGCAGCCAACAAAGCGGGACGACGTCCTCCTACAATGAGCAGTTCTTC
>-|TRBJ2-4|TRBV15|few
CATSRGGSGDIQYF
TGTGCCACCAGCAGAGGTGGTAGCGGTGACATTCAGTACTTC
>TRBD2|TRBJ2-7|TRBV7-8|-
CASSPRSSGGDEQYF
TGTGCCAGCAGCCCTAGAAGTAGCGGGGGGGACGAGCAGTACTTC
>TRBD1|TRBJ1-6|TRBV20-1|many
CSARIRTGHSPLHF
TGCAGTGCTAGAATTAGGACAGGGCATTCACCCCTCCACTTT
>-|TRBJ1-1|TRBV24-1|-
CATQKREITLYTEAFF
TGTGCCACTCAGAAGAGGGAGATTACTTTATACACTGAAGCTTTCTTT
>TRBD1|TRBJ2-7|TRBV20-1|many
CSAPGGQGAVEQYF
TGCAGTGCCCCAGGGGGACAGGGGGCGGTTGAGCAGTACTTC
>-|TRBJ2-2|TRBV6-2/TRBV6-3|few
CASISQRPGELFF
TGTGCCAGCATCTCTCAGAGGCCTGGGGAGCTGTTTTTT
>TRBD2|TRBJ2-5|TRBV28|few
CASSSGSSGLQETQYF
TGTGCCAGCAGTTCCGGATCTAGCGGACTACAAGAGACCCAGTACTTC
>TRBD1|TRBJ1-4|TRBV2|few
CASSETGAGKLFF
TGTGCCAGCAGTGAAACAGGGGCGGGAAAACTGTTTTTT
>TRBD2|TRBJ2-1|TRBV4-1|many
CASSPGGVAGGPNYNEQKGFF
TGCGCCAGCAGCCCAGGTGGGGTAGCGGGAGGACCTAATTACAATGAGCAGAAGGGGTTCTTC
>TRBD1|TRBJ1-5|TRBV7-9|few
CASSSTGNQPQHF
TGTGCCAGCAGCTCGACAGGGAATCAGCCCCAGCATTTT
>TRBD1|TRBJ1-5|TRBV20-1|-
CSAHRDREGQPQHF
TGCAGTGCTCACCGGGACAGGGAGGGTCAGCCCCAGCATTTT
>-|TRBJ1-1|TRBV20-1|-
CSAAGGGYTEAFF
TGCAGTGCTGCTGGGGGGGGGTACACTGAAGCTTTCTTT
>-|TRBJ2-7|TRBV20-1|few
CSARAGTTYEQYF
TGCAGTGCCAGAGCCGGCACAACCTACGAGCAGTACTTC
>TRBD2|TRBJ2-3|TRBV4-2|few
CASSVRGGDTQYF
TGTGCCAGCAGCGTAAGGGGAGGGGATACGCAGTATTTT
>-|TRBJ2-5|TRBV4-2|few
CASSQENSGSTQETQYF
TGTGCCAGCAGCCAGGAAAATAGCGGCAGCACTCAAGAGACCCAGTACTTC
>-|TRBJ1-6|TRBV20-1|few
CSATLTVVNSPLHF
TGCAGTGCGACCTTGACCGTCGTTAATTCACCCCTCCACTTT